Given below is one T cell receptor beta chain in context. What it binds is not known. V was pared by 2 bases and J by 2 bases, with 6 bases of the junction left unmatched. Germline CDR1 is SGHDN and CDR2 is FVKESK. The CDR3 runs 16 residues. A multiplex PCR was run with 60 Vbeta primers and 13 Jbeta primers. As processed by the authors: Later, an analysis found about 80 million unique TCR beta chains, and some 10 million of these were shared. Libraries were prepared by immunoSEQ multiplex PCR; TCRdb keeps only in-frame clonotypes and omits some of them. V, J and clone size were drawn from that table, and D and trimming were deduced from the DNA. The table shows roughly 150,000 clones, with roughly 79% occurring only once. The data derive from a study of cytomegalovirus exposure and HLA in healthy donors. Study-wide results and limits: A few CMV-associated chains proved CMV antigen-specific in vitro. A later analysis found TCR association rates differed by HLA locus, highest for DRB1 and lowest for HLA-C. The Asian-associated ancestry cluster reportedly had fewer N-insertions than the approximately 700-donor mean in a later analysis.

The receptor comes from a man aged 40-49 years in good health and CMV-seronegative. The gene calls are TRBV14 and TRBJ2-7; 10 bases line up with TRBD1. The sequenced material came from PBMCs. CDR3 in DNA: TGTGCCAGCAGCCAAAGGGACAGGGGACCAGCCTACGAGCAGTACGTC. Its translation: CASSQRDRGPAYEQYV.